This T cell receptor (beta chain) was recorded in a study of response to subunit inactivated influenza vaccine. Only a few counts were recorded for this clonotype. TCRdb reprocessed the RT-PCR reads with MiXCR, giving one entry per CDR3 protein. The repertoire holds fewer than 700,000 distinct CDR3 sequences, roughly 13% seen once, with less than 15% in the top ten. The V gene end was trimmed by 3 bases and the J gene end by 6 bases; junction bases not matched to a gene: 14. CDR1 is SGDLS and CDR2 is YYNGEE in the germline V gene. CDR3 size: 17 residues. The material was PBMCs from blood, obtained about 6 weeks after vaccination. The TCR sequence derives from a man between 45 and 60 years old who received an inactivated influenza vaccine. The rearrangement links TRBV9 to TRBJ2-3; 9 bases are a match to TRBD1. The CDR3 DNA sequence: TGTGCCAGCAGCGAAACGGGACAGGGTATGGGCTTGGATACGCAGTATTTT. Amino acid sequence: CASSETGQGMGLDTQYF.